This T cell receptor (beta chain) was sequenced during a study of CD8+ T cells in alopecia areata. Whole-study results and caveats: Mice showed clearer TCR sharing than patients did, a gap that was possibly HLA-related.

The CDR3 has 14 amino acids. Germline V lookup: CDR1 SEHNR, CDR2 FQNEAQ (reference sequence). Deletions cut 2 bases from V and 8 bases from J, with 15 bases between. The authors extracted RNA and reverse transcribed it into cDNA as the sequencing template. Method: immunoSEQ multiplex PCR; TCRdb's copy keeps in-frame clones and lacks some. The sample comprises about 160,000 clones, under 70% of which are singletons, and over 0.85% rests with the top ten. As concerns this clone: Its specificity is not known.

Noted treatment: oral pan-JAK inhibitor, 5-10 mg twice daily. This TCR came from a human donor with alopecia areata. The sequenced sample was CD4+ T cells sorted from blood, obtained at week 4, from a patient treated with tofacitinib. V gene TRBV7-9 combines with J gene TRBJ1-1; weak D call: TRBD1 (5 bases). The CDR3 DNA reads TGTGCCAGCAGCTTACCTCGGGACGGAGGGGAAGCTTTCTTT. Amino acids: CASSLPRDGGEAFF.